The 21 T cell receptor beta chains below come from one sample, sequenced in a study of PD-L1 blockade in urothelial cancer (dated by TCRdb to about 2017). The method was the immunoSEQ multiplex PCR assay. What TCRdb holds here is the immuneACCESS table cut down to in-frame rearrangements. Part of the clones is not present; checked against another copy, under half of the missing clones reflect an unresolved V gene, and the others are unexplained. Counted in this sample were roughly 51,000 clones; 70% to 90% of them appeared once. Approximately 21% of the sample is taken by the ten largest. The time point label on this specimen signifies: pretreatment peripheral blood. Sequenced material: PBMCs, taken around atezolizumab (anti-PD-L1) treatment. The source of these receptors is a man aged 55 to 70 with urothelial cancer.

CDR3 protein: CASSVSGGGNNEQFF. The CDR3 DNA sequence: TGTGCCAGCAGCGTAAGTGGCGGGGGAAACAATGAGCAGTTCTTC. The chain joins TRBV9 to TRBJ2-1; TRBD2 matches at 7 bases. The V gene's germline CDR1 is SGDLS and CDR2 YYNGEE. Germline trimming cut 1 base from V and 5 bases from J; bases unmatched to any gene: 6. CDR3 length: 15 amino acids.

The chain carries TRBV7-9 and TRBJ2-1, with D tentatively TRBD1 (6 bases). CDR1 and CDR2 (germline): SEHNR, FQNEAQ (reference sequence). V gave up 1 base and J gave up 2 bases, with 9 bases separating them. This CDR3 has 15 amino acids. CDR3 sequence: CASSLGQGTYNEQFF. The CDR3 nucleotides read TGTGCCAGCAGCTTAGGGCAGGGGACCTACAATGAGCAGTTCTTC. Supplemented by reference TRBV7-9 and TRBJ2-1, the full variable domain reads DTGVSQNPRHKITKRGQNVTFRCDPISEHNRLYWYRQTLGQGPEFLTYFQNEAQLEKSRLLSDRFSAERPKGSFSTLEIQRTEQGDSAMYLCASSLGQGTYNEQFFGPGTRLTVL.

This rearrangement joins TRBV5-6 to TRBJ1-4, with D perhaps matching TRBD1 (6 bases). V was pared by 4 bases and J by 6 bases, with 16 bases between. The CDR3 is 15 amino acids. Germline assignment: CDR1 SGHDT and CDR2 YYEEEE. In DNA, the CDR3 is TGTGCCAGCAGCCCGACCGGGGACAACTATGAAAAACTGTTTTTT. Translated: CASSPTGDNYEKLFF. The whole variable domain, filled in from reference TRBV5-6 and TRBJ1-4, reads DAGVTQSPTHLIKTRGQQVTLRCSPKSGHDTVSWYQQALGQGPQFIFQYYEEEERQRGNFPDRFSGHQFPNYSSELNVNALLLGDSALYLCASSPTGDNYEKLFFGSGTQLSVL.

The J gene is TRBJ1-1, the V gene TRBV5-6; D uncertain. The CDR3 has 14 residues. Germline values: CDR1 SGHDT, CDR2 YYEEEE. Between the trimmed V and J ends, which lost 4 bases and 1 base, there was a span of 11 bases. CDR3 protein: CASSPVPPNTEAFF. DNA for the CDR3: TGTGCCAGCAGCCCAGTCCCGCCGAACACTGAAGCTTTCTTT.

This chain connects TRBV5-4 to TRBJ1-2, with unresolved D. Germline CDR1 reads SGHNT; CDR2 reads YYREEE (reference sequence). This CDR3 has 14 amino acids. Trimming removed 6 bases at V and 7 bases at J, with 19 bases between. In DNA, the CDR3 is TGTGCCAGCAAGTCGGAGGGCCCGGGAGTTGGCTACACCTTC. Translating it yields CASKSEGPGVGYTF.

The chain couples TRBV9 to TRBJ1-5; D perhaps matches TRBD1 (5 bases). Trimming cost V 0 bases and J 7 bases, with 17 bases left between them. Germline V gene sequence: CDR1 SGDLS, CDR2 YYNGEE. There are 16 residues in the CDR3. The CDR3 DNA reads TGTGCCAGCAGCGTAGGCGTTGGGGGGGTTGGACAGCCCCAGCATTTT. Amino acids: CASSVGVGGVGQPQHF.

The CDR3 DNA sequence: TGTGCCAGCAGTAATCCAGGGTCCACTGGAAACACCATATATTTT. Translation: CASSNPGSTGNTIYF. The chain couples TRBV11-3 to TRBJ1-3, with a weak D call TRBD1 (5 bases). Trimming shortened V by 6 bases and J by 2 bases, and 14 bases separated the two germline ends. Germline assignment: CDR1 SGHNT and CDR2 YENEEA. This CDR3 spans 15 amino acids.

V usage is TRBV29-1 and J usage is TRBJ2-1, with TRBD1 matching 11 bases. CDR3 length: 16 residues. The germline V gene encodes CDR1 SQVTM and CDR2 ANQGSEA. With 1 base clipped from V and 0 bases from J, the junction kept 2 bases outside the gene matches. The CDR3: CSVEGTGGFSYNEQFF. The CDR3 DNA follows: TGCAGCGTTGAAGGGACAGGGGGCTTCTCCTACAATGAGCAGTTCTTC.

This clone was seen repeatedly, ten times or more. The chain combines TRBV4-2 with TRBJ2-6; TRBD2 might be the D (6 bases). CDR1 and CDR2 (germline): LGHNA, YNFKEQ. The ends were cut back, 1 base at V and 1 base at J, with 11 bases in the middle. The length of the CDR3 is 17 residues. For the CDR3, the DNA is TGTGCCAGCAGCCAAGTAAGTCGGGGGTCTGGGGCCAACGTCCTGACTTTC. As protein: CASSQVSRGSGANVLTF.

The sample holds a few counts of this clone. DNA of the CDR3: TGTGCCAGTAGTATGGGGGGACAGGGATTTGGCTACACCTTC. As protein: CASSMGGQGFGYTF. The rearrangement uses TRBV19 and TRBJ1-2, with 9 nucleotides matching TRBD1. Germline V gene data show CDR1 as LNHDA and CDR2 as SQIVND (reference sequence). The CDR3 covers 14 residues. The trim removed 3 bases at V and 7 bases at J, leaving 6 bases unmatched.

As regards this clone: Germline is not matched at one junction end, which may reflect a read error. The chain recombines TRBV7-7 with TRBJ2-3, with 9 bases identical to TRBD1. The CDR3 has 15 residues. In germline, CDR1 is SSHAT, CDR2 FNYEAQ (reference sequence). CDR3 loop: CASSMDRGPADTQYF. The CDR3 DNA follows: TGTGCTAGCAGCATGGACAGGGGACCCGCGGATACGCAGTATTTT.

This chain uses TRBV4-3 with TRBJ2-1; TRBD2 agrees at 8 bases. The CDR3 totals 14 residues. V trimming: 3 bases; J trimming: 6 bases; junction bases outside the gene matches: 4. Germline lookup yields CDR1 LGHNA and CDR2 YSLEER. The CDR3 sequence is CASSQGLGINEQFF. CDR3 DNA sequence: TGCGCCAGCAGCCAGGGACTAGGAATCAATGAGCAGTTCTTC.

The V call is TRBV5-1, the J call TRBJ2-7; the match to TRBD2 covers 10 bases. Germline CDR1 and CDR2: SGHRS and YFSETQ. The CDR3 is 16 amino acids. V was clipped by 4 bases and J by 0 bases; unmatched bases: 7. For the CDR3, the DNA is TGCGCCAGCAGCGCAGGACTAGCGGCCTACTCCTACGAGCAGTACTTC. Its protein product is CASSAGLAAYSYEQYF.

The chain carries TRBV4-2 and TRBJ2-3; TRBD2 matches at 14 bases. The CDR3 totals 17 residues. Losses at the gene ends were 0 bases for V and 6 bases for J; bases not matched to a gene: 5. Germline CDR1 is LGHNA and CDR2 is YNFKEQ. This chain's CDR3 is CASSQEGLAGVGDTQYF. CDR3 nucleotides: TGTGCCAGCAGCCAAGAGGGACTAGCGGGAGTAGGGGATACGCAGTATTTT.

The chain couples TRBV11-3 to TRBJ2-1, with D hard to call. The CDR3 loop spans 14 amino acids. With 1 base removed from V and 4 bases from J, the gap between germline ends came to 8 bases. Per germline, CDR1 SGHNT and CDR2 YENEEA. The CDR3 is CASSLGGIYNEQFF. CDR3 DNA sequence: TGTGCCAGCAGCTTAGGCGGCATTTACAATGAGCAGTTCTTC.

This clone appeared a single time. This rearrangement joins TRBV6-1 to TRBJ2-7, with D perhaps TRBD1 (5 bases). Trimming took 7 bases from V and 6 from J, leaving 22 bases between them. The CDR3 loop spans 15 amino acids. Germline values: CDR1 MNHNS, CDR2 SASEGT. In DNA form, the CDR3 reads TGTGCCAGCACCCCGAACCCGACAGTCCCCGGCGAGCAGTACTTC. Translated: CASTPNPTVPGEQYF.

The chain links TRBV6-6 to TRBJ2-1, with D unclear. CDR1 and CDR2 from the germline V gene are MNHNY and SVGAGI (reference sequence). The germline V and J ends were trimmed by 5 bases and 3 bases, with 8 bases remaining between them. The CDR3 length is 13 residues. The CDR3 DNA reads TGTGCCAGCAGTATGCCGGTCTACAATGAGCAGTTCTTC. It specifies CASSMPVYNEQFF.

The chain couples TRBV5-1 to TRBJ2-3; possible D gene TRBD2, 7 bases. This CDR3 comprises 18 residues. CDR1 and CDR2 (germline): SGHRS, YFSETQ. V was clipped by 0 bases and J by 0 bases, with 17 bases between them. CDR3 bases: TGCGCCAGCAGCTTGGAGCTATGGGGGCGGGAGAGCACAGATACGCAGTATTTT. Translated, it gives CASSLELWGRESTDTQYF.

This chain joins TRBV21-1 and TRBJ1-1. TRBV21-1 is labeled a pseudogene. CDR3 length: 14 residues. As DNA, the CDR3 is TGTGCCAGCAGCAAAGGAGTCCATTCCACTGAAGCTTTCTTT. It is translated as CASSKGVHSTEAFF.

Concerning this clone itself: The junction and the germline gene differ at one end; a read error may be behind it. The chain links TRBV5-6 to TRBJ1-2; 8 nucleotides agree with TRBD1. The germline gives CDR1 SGHDT, CDR2 YYEEEE. The CDR3 length is 13 residues. CDR3 loop: CASRLDRVDGYTF. In DNA, the CDR3 is TGTGCCAGCAGGTTGGACAGGGTTGACGGCTACACCTTC.

V gene TRBV11-3 combines with J gene TRBJ2-2; TRBD2 matches 14 bases. Per the germline V gene, CDR1 is SGHNT and CDR2 is YENEEA. Germline trimming cut 1 base from V and 4 bases from J; bases unmatched to any gene: 2. This CDR3 is built from 17 residues. In DNA form, the CDR3 reads TGTGCCAGCAGCTTAGGGGGACTAGCGGGGGTCACCGGGGAGCTGTTTTTT. It yields the protein CASSLGGLAGVTGELFF.